This TCR beta chain is from a study of T-cell memory formation after mild COVID-19. For the study at large: Clusters of TCRs were largely donor specific.

Study-wide results and limits: Contracting CD8+ clones were enriched in EMRA, CD4+ mainly in CM and EM. Still unconfirmed is whether the second-wave clones peaking on day 37 recognized SARS-CoV-2. Some clones that responded turned up in pre-infection memory, which suggests that cross-reactive memory joined in.

TCRdb used MiXCR to reprocess the 5' RACE reads, holding one entry per CDR3 protein. The sample has around 340,000 distinct CDR3 sequences, around 13% seen once. In the case of this clonotype: Its specificity is not known.

The sequenced material came from PBMCs or a T cell subset sorted from them (not recorded which). This sequence was found in a man aged 18 to 29 who had mild COVID-19 (a few samples of this study predate the infection). Cell type and time point are not known.

Here the CDR3 reads CASSPSRAGTTNTGELFF. CDR3 nucleotide sequence: TGTGCCAGCAGTCCTTCCAGGGCGGGGACGACGAACACCGGGGAGCTGTTTTTT. The V call is TRBV27, the J call TRBJ2-2; D perhaps matches TRBD2 (6 bases). The CDR3 is 18 residues long. In germline, CDR1 is MNHEY, CDR2 SMNVEV (reference sequence). Trimming removed 5 bases at V and 0 bases at J, with 19 bases between.